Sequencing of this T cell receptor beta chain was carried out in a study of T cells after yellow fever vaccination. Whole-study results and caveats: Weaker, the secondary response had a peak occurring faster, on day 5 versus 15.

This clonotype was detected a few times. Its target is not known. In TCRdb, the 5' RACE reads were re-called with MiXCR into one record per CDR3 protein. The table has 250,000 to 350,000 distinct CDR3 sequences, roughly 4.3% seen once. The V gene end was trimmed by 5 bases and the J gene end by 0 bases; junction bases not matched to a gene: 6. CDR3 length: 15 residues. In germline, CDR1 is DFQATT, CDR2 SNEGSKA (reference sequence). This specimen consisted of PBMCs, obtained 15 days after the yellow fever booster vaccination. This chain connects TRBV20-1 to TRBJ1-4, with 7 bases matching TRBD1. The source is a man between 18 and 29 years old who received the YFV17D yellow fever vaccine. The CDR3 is CSAHRGFATNEKLFF. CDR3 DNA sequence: TGCAGTGCTCACAGGGGTTTTGCAACTAATGAAAAACTGTTTTTT.